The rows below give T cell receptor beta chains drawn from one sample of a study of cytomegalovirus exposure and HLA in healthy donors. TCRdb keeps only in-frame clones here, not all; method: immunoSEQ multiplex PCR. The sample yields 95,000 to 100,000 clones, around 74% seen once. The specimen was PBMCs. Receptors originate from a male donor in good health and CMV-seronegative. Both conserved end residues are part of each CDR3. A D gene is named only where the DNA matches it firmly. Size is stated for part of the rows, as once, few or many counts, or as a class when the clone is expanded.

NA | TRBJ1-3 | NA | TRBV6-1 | TGTGCCGCAGGGGTTGGTGGAAACACCATATATTTT | CAAGVGGNTIYF
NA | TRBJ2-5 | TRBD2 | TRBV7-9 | TGTGCCAGCAGCTTAGGGAGTAATAGCGGGAGTCGGCAAGAGACCCAGTACTTC | CASSLGSNSGSRQETQYF
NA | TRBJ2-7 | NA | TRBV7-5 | TGTGCCAGAAGCTTAGGGGGCCTGAAAGTCTACGAGCAGTACTTC | CARSLGGLKVYEQYF
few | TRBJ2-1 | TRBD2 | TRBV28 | TGTGCCAGCAGTTTATCTGGGACTAGCGGGGACTACAATGAGCAGTTCTTC | CASSLSGTSGDYNEQFF
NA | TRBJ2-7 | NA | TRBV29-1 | TGCAGCGTTGAGTTAGCCAGTGAGGAGCAGTACTTC | CSVELASEEQYF
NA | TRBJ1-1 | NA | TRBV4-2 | TGTGCCAGCAGCCAAGATTATTTTACATTGAACACTGAAGCTTTCTTT | CASSQDYFTLNTEAFF
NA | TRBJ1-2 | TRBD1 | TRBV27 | TGTGCCAGCAGTCTATCAGGGGGCGGGTATGGCTACACCTTC | CASSLSGGGYGYTF
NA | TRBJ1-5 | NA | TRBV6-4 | TGTGCCAGCAGTGAGAGGGCTAATCAGCCCCAGCATTTT | CASSERANQPQHF
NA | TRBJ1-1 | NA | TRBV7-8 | TGTGCCAGCAGCTTAGGGCGGGGGCCGTACACTGAAGCTTTCTTT | CASSLGRGPYTEAFF
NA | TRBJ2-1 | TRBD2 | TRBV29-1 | TGCAGCGTTGTGGGGCTAGCGGGAGTCCTAAATGAGCAGTTCTTC | CSVVGLAGVLNEQFF
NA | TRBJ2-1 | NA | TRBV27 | TGTGCCAGCAGTTTACGTCGGAGGCCCTACAATGAGCAGTTCTTC | CASSLRRRPYNEQFF
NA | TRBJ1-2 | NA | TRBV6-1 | TGTGCCAGCAGACGAACAGGGAACTATGGCTACACCTTC | CASRRTGNYGYTF
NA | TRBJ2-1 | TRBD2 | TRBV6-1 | TGTGCCAGCAGTGAAGCGGGACTAGCGGGAGCCGATGAGCAGTTCTTC | CASSEAGLAGADEQFF
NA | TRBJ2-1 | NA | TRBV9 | TGTGCCAGCAGCGTAGAGGGTGTGCGGGATCGTGAGCAGTTCTTC | CASSVEGVRDREQFF
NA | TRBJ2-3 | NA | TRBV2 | TGTGCCAGCAGTGAATGGATCGGGACTAGCACAGATACGCAGTATTTT | CASSEWIGTSTDTQYF
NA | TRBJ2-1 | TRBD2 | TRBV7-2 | TGTGCCAGCAGCGACGGACTAGTAACGGACAATGAGCAGTTCTTC | CASSDGLVTDNEQFF
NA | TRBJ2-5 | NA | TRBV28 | TGTGCCAGCAGTGAGATTATCCAAGAGACCCAGTACTTC | CASSEIIQETQYF
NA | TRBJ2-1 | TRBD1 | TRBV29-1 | TGCAGCTCCCCCCGCTTCGGGACAGGGCCCCCGGGTGAGCAGTTCTTC | CSSPRFGTGPPGEQFF
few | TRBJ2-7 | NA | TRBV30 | TGTGCCTGGAAAAAGAGCAACGAGCAGTACTTC | CAWKKSNEQYF
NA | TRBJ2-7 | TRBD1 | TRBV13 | TGTGCCAGCAGCTTAGGGCGGGGACAGGGCCTCTACGAGCAGTACTTC | CASSLGRGQGLYEQYF
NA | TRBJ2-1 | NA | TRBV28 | TGTGCCAGCAGTTCCCTCTTCCATGAGCAGTTCTTC | CASSSLFHEQFF
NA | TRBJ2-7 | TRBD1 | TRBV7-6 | TGTGCCAGCAGCTTGGAAGGGACAGGTCGGTCTTCGGGCTACGAGCAGTACTTC | CASSLEGTGRSSGYEQYF